This is a list of T cell receptor beta chains from one sample in a study of blood T cells in healthy people across ages. TCRdb reprocessed the 5' RACE reads with MiXCR, giving one entry per CDR3 protein. This sample yields 700,000 or so distinct CDR3 sequences, of which approximately 21% are seen a single time; about 22% belongs to the top ten. Specimen: blood. The receptors shown here come from a man between 65 and 85 years old in good health. The CDR3 runs from the conserved cysteine through the conserved F or W. The order of the fields is CDR3 protein, V gene, J gene.

CDR3aa: CATSGHIAGTTDTQYF; v_gene: TRBV24-1; j_gene: TRBJ2-3
CDR3aa: CASSPRPIGRVGYEQYF; v_gene: TRBV2; j_gene: TRBJ2-7
CDR3aa: CASSPRFGSTDTQYF; v_gene: TRBV7-8; j_gene: TRBJ2-3
CDR3aa: CASSSPGQTNYGYTF; v_gene: TRBV12-3/TRBV12-4; j_gene: TRBJ1-2
CDR3aa: CASSPQGQGGKLFF; v_gene: TRBV6-6; j_gene: TRBJ1-4
CDR3aa: CASKGRGGETQYF; v_gene: TRBV28; j_gene: TRBJ2-5
CDR3aa: CASSFRGAQPQHF; v_gene: TRBV7-9; j_gene: TRBJ1-5
CDR3aa: CSVAQGRRNEQFF; v_gene: TRBV20-1; j_gene: NA
CDR3aa: CASSLGRDSGNTTYF; v_gene: TRBV7-6; j_gene: TRBJ1-3
CDR3aa: CASSGSRNEQFF; v_gene: TRBV11-3; j_gene: TRBJ2-1
CDR3aa: CASTFGWTAEAFF; v_gene: TRBV6-6; j_gene: TRBJ1-1
CDR3aa: CASSDNRDEAFF; v_gene: TRBV6-6; j_gene: TRBJ1-1
CDR3aa: CASSLVAGSLYNEQFF; v_gene: TRBV7-9; j_gene: TRBJ2-1
CDR3aa: CASSPSGTATNEKLFF; v_gene: TRBV3-1; j_gene: TRBJ1-4
CDR3aa: CSVQGTNQPQHF; v_gene: TRBV29-1; j_gene: TRBJ1-5
CDR3aa: CASSLYQVPSETQYF; v_gene: TRBV7-2; j_gene: TRBJ2-5
CDR3aa: CASSLPQGRAGDTQYF; v_gene: TRBV11-2; j_gene: TRBJ2-3
CDR3aa: CSSSPGRTENTEAFF; v_gene: TRBV7-9; j_gene: TRBJ1-1
CDR3aa: CSARTGGAGRENIQYF; v_gene: TRBV20-1; j_gene: TRBJ2-4
CDR3aa: CASSLAMDMGRETQYF; v_gene: TRBV12-3/TRBV12-4; j_gene: TRBJ2-5
CDR3aa: CASSLGAFEKLFF; v_gene: TRBV7-9; j_gene: TRBJ1-4
CDR3aa: CASSLDRGDQETQYF; v_gene: TRBV18; j_gene: TRBJ2-5
CDR3aa: CASSWGDRSNSPLHF; v_gene: TRBV7-9; j_gene: TRBJ1-6